At least ten counts were recorded for the clone carrying this T cell receptor (beta chain). Its target is unknown. The data derive from a study of response to subunit inactivated influenza vaccine. Overall study results and limits: It was the authors' suggestion that each seasonal influenza vaccination recruits few new T cells.

Germline CDR1 and CDR2: SGHTA and FQGNSA. V was shortened by 3 bases and J by 3 bases, with 12 bases between the two germline ends. The CDR3 sequence is 14 residues long. TCRdb redid the calling of the RT-PCR reads with MiXCR, one entry per CDR3 protein. The repertoire holds 590,000 or so distinct CDR3 sequences, 13% to 15% seen once, with 6% to 9.5% in the top ten. The material was PBMCs from blood, obtained less than 15 days before vaccination. The sequence came from a man in his fifties or sixties who received an inactivated influenza vaccine. The chain links TRBV7-2 to TRBJ2-7; D gene unclear. The CDR3 spells CASSFSGPIYEQYF. The CDR3, as DNA: TGTGCCAGCAGCTTCTCAGGACCTATCTACGAGCAGTACTTC. The whole variable domain, filled in from reference TRBV7-2 and TRBJ2-7, reads GAGVSQSPSNKVTEKGKDVELRCDPISGHTALYWYRQSLGQGLEFLIYFQGNSAPDKSGLPSDRFSAERTGGSVSTLTIQRTQQEDSAVYLCASSFSGPIYEQYFGPGTRLTVT.